This TCR beta chain emerged from a study of blood T cells in healthy people across ages. General study findings and limits: Roughly linear age-related decline in beta diversity appeared, significant by age approximately 41.

This clonotype appeared many times. Antigen specificity is unknown. Primers used in a second PCR of about 6 to 11 cycles were a sample-barcoded 5' primer and a J-beta primer mix. TCRdb itself ran the 5' RACE reads through MiXCR, one entry per CDR3 protein. The table includes just under 750,000 distinct CDR3 sequences, 22% detected once. Sequenced sample: blood. The clonotype originates from a man between 65 and 85 years old in good health.

Here the CDR3 reads CASSRTDTQYF. The CDR3 DNA follows: TGTGCCAGCAGCCGCACAGATACGCAGTATTTT. The chain uses TRBV12-3 or TRBV12-4 and TRBJ2-3; no clear D gene. The CDR3 covers 11 residues. V gave up 6 bases and J gave up 1 base, with 2 bases separating them.